This entry concerns a single T cell receptor (beta chain). This clonotype has ten or more counts. No antigen is known for it. Base qualities are not provided; no much larger clone lies one nucleotide away. This sample was included in a study of early T cells in non-severe SARS-CoV-2 infection (dated by TCRdb to the early 2020s). Background for the entire study: Bulk RNA from unsorted whole blood was used for TCR sequencing, so alpha and beta chains could not be paired. Overall study outcomes, separate from this receptor: Matching against VDJdb was skewed toward anti-spike CD8 responses, likely underestimated virus-specific expansions, and missed private and CD4 specificities.

A case-control design nested within a healthcare worker cohort in London, UK, was used, with weekly nasopharyngeal swab PCR tests and blood sampling performed. Healthcare workers were enrolled in the week of the UK lockdown, from 23 to 31 March 2020, and were followed every week for up to roughly 16 weeks. A distance of 7 bases separates the germline ends of V and J, which lose 1 base and 1 base respectively. CDR1 and CDR2 (SGHAT, FQNNGV) derive from the germline V gene. The CDR3 numbers 14 residues from cysteine through phenylalanine. This entry keeps only the CDR3 DNA: 42 bases, framed from base 1. Library preparation used 5' RACE. Sequencing was performed on a NextSeq 500. The TCR library protocol attached unique molecular identifiers to individual cDNA molecules to correct for sequencing error and PCR bias. Both TCR alpha and beta chains were sequenced, and tight co-correlation was observed between alpha and beta sequence abundances in each sample. On the study's bioinformatics: Decombinator V4 was used to perform V gene, J gene and CDR3 annotation of TCR sequences. TCRs were defined as expanded if a significant change between any two time points was detected under a Poisson model with p below 0.0001. Abundances of TCRs were expressed as counts per million after normalisation to the total number of TCRs sequenced in each sample. MAIT TCRs were defined by TRAV1-2 paired with TRAJ12, TRAJ20 or TRAJ33, and iNKT TCRs by TRAV10 paired with TRAJ18. VDJdb, accessed on 1 November 2021, was searched for TCRs annotated for CMV, EBV and SARS-CoV-2, and TCRs annotated for more than one antigen were excluded. TCRdb handled the public reads itself, with Q25 trimming in fastp and clone calling in MiXCR, and kept productive beta chains. Every CDR3 protein is listed once, alongside the most common genes and DNA of its rows. What appears here as the V and J calls and clone size reflects TCRdb's work, not the paper's. Across this sample there are about 33,000 distinct CDR3 sequences, with 4.5% to 7% seen only once. In total, the top ten clones hold roughly 13% of the sample.

This TCR came from an adult who was a healthcare worker with PCR-confirmed SARS-CoV-2 infection or an uninfected control (not recorded which). In this chain, TRBV11-2 is recombined with TRBJ2-5, with the D gene call left open. The material sequenced was whole blood. The CDR3 loop reads CASSLGPAQETQYF. The DNA sequence is given as TGTGCCAGCAGCTTAGGACCCGCCCAAGAGACCCAGTACTTC. When the CDR3 is completed using the reference TRBV11-2 and TRBJ2-5 genes on either side, the full variable domain is EAGVAQSPRYKIIEKRQSVAFWCNPISGHATLYWYQQILGQGPKLLIQFQNNGVVDDSQLPKDRFSAERLKGVDSTLKIQPAKLEDSAVYLCASSLGPAQETQYFGPGTRLLVL.